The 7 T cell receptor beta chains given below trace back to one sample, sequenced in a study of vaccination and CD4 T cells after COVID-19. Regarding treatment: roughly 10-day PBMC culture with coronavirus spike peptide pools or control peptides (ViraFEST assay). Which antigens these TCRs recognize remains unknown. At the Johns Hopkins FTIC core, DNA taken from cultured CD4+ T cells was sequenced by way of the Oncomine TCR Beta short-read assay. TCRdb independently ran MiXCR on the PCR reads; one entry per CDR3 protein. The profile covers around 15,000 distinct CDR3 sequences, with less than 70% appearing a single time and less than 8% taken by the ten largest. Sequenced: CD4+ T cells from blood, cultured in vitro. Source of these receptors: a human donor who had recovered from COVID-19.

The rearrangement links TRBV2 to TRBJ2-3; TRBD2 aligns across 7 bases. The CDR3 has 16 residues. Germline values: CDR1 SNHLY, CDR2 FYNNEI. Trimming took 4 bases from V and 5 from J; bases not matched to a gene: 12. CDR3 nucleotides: TGTGCCAGCAGTGTTACGGAGTGGACTAGTAGAGATACGCAGTATTTT. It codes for CASSVTEWTSRDTQYF.

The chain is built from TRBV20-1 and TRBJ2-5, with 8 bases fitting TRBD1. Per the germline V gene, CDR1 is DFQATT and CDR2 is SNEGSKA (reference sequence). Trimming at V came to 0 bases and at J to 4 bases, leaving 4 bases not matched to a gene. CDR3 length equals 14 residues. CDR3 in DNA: TGCAGTGCTAGAGACACAGGGGGGACAGAGACCCAGTACTTC. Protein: CSARDTGGTETQYF.

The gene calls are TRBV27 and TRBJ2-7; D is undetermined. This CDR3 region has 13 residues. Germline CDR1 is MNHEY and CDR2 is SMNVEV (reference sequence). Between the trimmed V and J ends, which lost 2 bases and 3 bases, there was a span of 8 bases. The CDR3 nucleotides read TGTGCCAGCAGTTTAAGAGCGAACTACGAGCAGTACTTC. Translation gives CASSLRANYEQYF.

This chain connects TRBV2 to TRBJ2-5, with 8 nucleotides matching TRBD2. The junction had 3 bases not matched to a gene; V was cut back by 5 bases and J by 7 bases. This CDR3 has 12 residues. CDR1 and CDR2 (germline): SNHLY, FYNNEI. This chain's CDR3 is CASSLREGTQYF. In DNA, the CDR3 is TGTGCCAGCAGTCTACGGGAGGGGACCCAGTACTTC.

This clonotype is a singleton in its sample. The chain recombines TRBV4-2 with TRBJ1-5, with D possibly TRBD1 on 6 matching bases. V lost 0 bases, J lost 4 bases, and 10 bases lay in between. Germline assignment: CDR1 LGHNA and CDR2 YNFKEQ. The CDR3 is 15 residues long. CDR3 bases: TGTGCCAGCAGCCAAGATGGTACAGGGAATCAGCCCCAGCATTTT. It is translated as CASSQDGTGNQPQHF.

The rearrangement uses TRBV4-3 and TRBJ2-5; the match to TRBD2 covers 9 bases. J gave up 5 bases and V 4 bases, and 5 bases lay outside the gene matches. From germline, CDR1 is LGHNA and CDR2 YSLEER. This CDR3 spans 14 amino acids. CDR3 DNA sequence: TGCGCCAGCAGCCCTGTGGCGGGAGGGGAGACCCAGTACTTC. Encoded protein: CASSPVAGGETQYF.

Here the CDR3 DNA reads TGTGCCAGCAGCCAGGACGGGGGCAATCAGCCCCAGCATTTT. This gives the protein CASSQDGGNQPQHF. The rearrangement uses TRBV5-4 and TRBJ1-5; no definite D call. V was shortened by 4 bases and J by 2 bases, with 10 bases between the two germline ends. The CDR3 runs 14 residues. The germline CDR1 and CDR2 sequences are SGHNT and YYREEE (reference sequence).